This T cell receptor (beta chain) was sequenced for a study of blood T cell repertoires in COVID-19. Study details: Sources were T cells, B-cell-depleted T cells, or PBMCs; the material itself was cDNA or gDNA.

Clinical history as reported by participants underpinned cohort assignment. The CDR3 totals 15 residues. V lost 3 bases and J lost 1, with 9 bases in between. CDR1 and CDR2 from the germline V gene are KGHDR and SFDVKD. Original handling: The authors estimated nucleated cell counts from reference gene primer amplification. TCRdb keeps only in-frame clones here, not all; method: immunoSEQ multiplex PCR. V and J calls and clone size are those listed in that table; D and trimming were worked out from the DNA. The data contain approximately 170,000 clones, approximately 84% of them singletons. The source is a woman aged 30 to 39 who had recovered from COVID-19. The specimen sequenced was PBMCs or T cells enriched from blood (not recorded which). The chain carries TRBV24-1 and TRBJ2-1, with D perhaps matching TRBD2 (6 bases). This CDR3 is CATSDPRGSYNEQFF. CDR3 bases: TGTGCCACCAGTGATCCCCGGGGGTCCTACAATGAGCAGTTCTTC.